This record looks at one T cell receptor beta chain sequence and its context. J was trimmed by 4 bases and V by 8 bases; bases with no gene match: 10. Germline V lookup: CDR1 MNHEY, CDR2 SVGAGI. The CDR3 has 14 amino acids. These data come from a study of technical replicates of blood from several donors. Clones were read by immunoSEQ multiplex PCR, and TCRdb kept only the in-frame ones, dropping some. The table lists fewer than 90,000 clones, 95% to 97% of them singletons. Material: T cells isolated from PBMCs. This sequence originates from a human donor in good health. The rearrangement links TRBV6-5 to TRBJ2-7, with 8 bases lining up with TRBD2. The CDR3, as DNA: TGTGCCAGCGCCCCTGTAGCGGGATTTTACGAGCAGTACTTC. This codes for CASAPVAGFYEQYF.